This T cell receptor beta chain was retrieved from a study of blood T cell repertoires in COVID-19. About the study: Spain, Italy and the United States supplied samples that represented acute and convalescent COVID-19.

Some clones are missing from TCRdb's copy, which holds only in-frame ones; the method was immunoSEQ multiplex PCR. The sample records roughly 180,000 clones, about 87% being singletons. With V trimmed by 6 bases and J by 3 bases, 6 bases remained unmatched. This CDR3 has 15 residues. Per the germline V gene, CDR1 is MNHEY and CDR2 is SVGAGI. This clonotype was sampled from a woman younger than 45 with acute or convalescent COVID-19. Sequenced: peripheral blood. The chain has TRBV6-5 and TRBJ2-1, with 9 nucleotides matching TRBD2. The CDR3 DNA is TGTGCCAGCAGCCGCGATAGCGGGAGCTACAATGAGCAGTTCTTC. Encoded protein: CASSRDSGSYNEQFF.